The 15 T cell receptor beta chains below all came from one sample that was sequenced in a study of T cell repertoires in cytomegalovirus infection. These receptors have no identified antigens. Each CDR3 protein gets one entry after TCRdb re-called the reads with MiXCR. Of 300,000 to 400,000 distinct CDR3 sequences listed, around 29% are singletons. Material: cultured PBMCs, obtained from culture after CMV antigen stimulation. These receptors came from a human donor in good health (CMV status not recorded). Some clones in this sample may be carry-over from other donors' samples.

This clonotype was detected only a few times. This chain links TRBV5-4 with TRBJ2-3, with TRBD2 as a possible D gene (5 bases). V lost 3 bases and J 5 bases, leaving 10 bases between the germline ends. The V gene's germline CDR1 is SGHNT and CDR2 YYREEE (reference sequence). This CDR3 spans 13 amino acids. CDR3 coding DNA: TGTGCCAGCAGCTCCGCGGGTGGAGATACGCAGTATTTT. Its protein is CASSSAGGDTQYF.

The table lists this clonotype with a count of one. This chain uses TRBV4-1 with TRBJ2-1, with D tentatively TRBD2 (5 bases). The CDR3 contains 16 residues. V gave up 4 bases and J gave up 0 bases, with 13 bases separating them. Germline-derived CDR1 and CDR2 are MGHRA and YSYEKL. CDR3 region: CASSLLGLSSYNEQFF. The CDR3 DNA sequence: TGCGCCAGCAGCCTGCTCGGACTCTCCTCCTACAATGAGCAGTTCTTC.

The chain recombines TRBV11-3 with TRBJ2-5, with D possibly TRBD2 on 5 matching bases. V was cut by 1 base and J by 4 bases, with 16 bases left in between. From germline, CDR1 is SGHNT and CDR2 YENEEA. This CDR3 has 16 amino acids. CDR3 protein: CASSLGAREGPETQYF. The CDR3 nucleotides are TGTGCCAGCAGCTTAGGTGCCCGGGAAGGGCCAGAGACCCAGTACTTC.

This clonotype was recorded at least ten times. The gene calls are TRBV7-8 and TRBJ1-6; D call uncertain. This CDR3 contains 14 residues. V was trimmed by 9 bases and J by 7 bases, leaving 16 bases between them. Germline V CDR1 and CDR2: SGHVS, FQNEAQ. This CDR3 is CASSHFEGNSPLHF. CDR3 coding DNA: TGTGCCAGTTCCCATTTTGAGGGAAATTCACCCCTCCACTTT.

This clonotype was found a few times. The V gene is TRBV12-3 or TRBV12-4, the J gene TRBJ2-1; D not certain. The V end was cut by 7 bases, the J end by 5 bases, with 15 bases between. The CDR3 consists of 14 residues. CDR3 in DNA: TGTGCCAGCACCCCGGGCTACCGTGACAATGAGCAGTTCTTC. Translation gives CASTPGYRDNEQFF.

This chain's CDR3 is CASSLSGGGNEKLFF. The CDR3 region has the DNA TGTGCCAGCAGCTTAAGTGGGGGCGGGAATGAAAAACTGTTTTTT. The chain couples TRBV7-3 to TRBJ1-4, with D perhaps TRBD1 (6 bases). The CDR3 is made up of 15 amino acids. With 1 base removed from V and 5 bases from J, the gap between germline ends came to 11 bases. From germline, CDR1 is SGHTA and CDR2 FQGTGA.

Written as DNA, the CDR3 is TGTGCCAGTGCGAGTGTCACCTATAATTCACCCCTCCACTTT. Translated: CASASVTYNSPLHF. This rearrangement joins TRBV19 to TRBJ1-6; D not resolved. The germline gives CDR1 LNHDA, CDR2 SQIVND (reference sequence). Trimming removed 8 bases from V and 2 bases from J, with 10 bases in between. This CDR3 spans 14 amino acids.

This clonotype was detected only a few times. V is TRBV7-2 and J is TRBJ2-7; tentative D call: TRBD2 (6 bases). V lost 3 bases to trimming and J lost 3 bases, with 18 bases between them. The CDR3 is 16 amino acids. Germline-derived CDR1 and CDR2 are SGHTA and FQGNSA. DNA of the CDR3: TGTGCCAGCAGCTTTGGGGGGAGTAGAGGTTTCTACGAGCAGTACTTC. It translates to CASSFGGSRGFYEQYF. The full variable domain, rest sourced from reference TRBV7-2 and TRBJ2-7, is GAGVSQSPSNKVTEKGKDVELRCDPISGHTALYWYRQSLGQGLEFLIYFQGNSAPDKSGLPSDRFSAERTGGSVSTLTIQRTQQEDSAVYLCASSFGGSRGFYEQYFGPGTRLTVT.

This clonotype has more than one count but fewer than ten. This sequence joins TRBV11-2 and TRBJ1-1; 7 nucleotides match TRBD1. Germline lookup yields CDR1 SGHAT and CDR2 FQNNGV. The CDR3 has 14 residues. V trimming: 5 bases; J trimming: 0 bases; junction bases outside the gene matches: 3. CDR3 nucleotide sequence: TGTGCCAGCAGCCGAGGGACAGTGAACACTGAAGCTTTCTTT. Its protein product is CASSRGTVNTEAFF. Filled out from reference TRBV11-2 and TRBJ1-1, the complete variable domain reads EAGVAQSPRYKIIEKRQSVAFWCNPISGHATLYWYQQILGQGPKLLIQFQNNGVVDDSQLPKDRFSAERLKGVDSTLKIQPAKLEDSAVYLCASSRGTVNTEAFFGQGTRLTVV.

The chain is built from TRBV7-2 and TRBJ2-3; the D is unclear. The length of the CDR3 is 16 residues. Trimming removed 0 bases from V and 4 bases from J, with 14 bases in between. Germline assignment: CDR1 SGHTA and CDR2 FQGNSA. The CDR3 here is CASSLAFSAISDTQYF. Written as DNA, the CDR3 is TGTGCCAGCAGCTTAGCGTTCTCCGCTATCTCAGATACGCAGTATTTT. Using reference TRBV7-2 and TRBJ2-3 for the parts outside the CDR3, the full variable domain is GAGVSQSPSNKVTEKGKDVELRCDPISGHTALYWYRQSLGQGLEFLIYFQGNSAPDKSGLPSDRFSAERTGGSVSTLTIQRTQQEDSAVYLCASSLAFSAISDTQYFGPGTRLTVL.

The rearrangement links TRBV6-5 to TRBJ2-5, with D perhaps matching TRBD1 or TRBD2 (5 bases each). This CDR3 is 16 amino acids long. V was cut by 0 bases and J by 2 bases, with 13 bases left in between. CDR1 MNHEY and CDR2 SVGAGI come from the germline V gene. In DNA, the CDR3 is TGTGCCAGCAGTTACTCGAAGGGACGCCTGCAAGAGACCCAGTACTTC. It encodes CASSYSKGRLQETQYF.

The CDR3, as DNA: TGTGCCAGCACAAACGGTCAGTTCTTC. It is translated as CASTNGQFF. The chain carries TRBV6-6 and TRBJ2-1; D is undetermined. V gave up 7 bases and J gave up 13 bases, with 8 bases separating them. Germline assignment: CDR1 MNHNY and CDR2 SVGAGI (reference sequence). This CDR3 spans 9 amino acids.

This clonotype was seen a handful of times. The J gene is TRBJ2-1, the V gene TRBV28; D perhaps matches TRBD1 (7 bases). The CDR3 contains 14 residues. Germline values: CDR1 MDHEN, CDR2 SYDVKM. V was pared by 6 bases and J by 4 bases, with 13 bases between. CDR3 residues: CASRQGGAYNEQFF. CDR3 nucleotides: TGTGCCAGCAGGCAGGGGGGAGCTTACAATGAGCAGTTCTTC.

There are a few counts of this clonotype. The J gene is TRBJ2-1, the V gene TRBV12-3 or TRBV12-4; no definite D call. CDR3 length: 13 residues. With 6 bases removed from V and 0 bases from J, the gap between germline ends came to 6 bases. The DNA of the CDR3 is TGTGCCAGCAGGGACGGCTCCTACAATGAGCAGTTCTTC. This gives the protein CASRDGSYNEQFF.

This clonotype was observed a few times. This chain uses TRBV7-9 with TRBJ2-1, with 14 positions matching TRBD2. The CDR3 consists of 18 residues. Germline V gene lookup returns CDR1 SEHNR and CDR2 FQNEAQ (reference sequence). V trimming: 5 bases; J trimming: 0 bases; junction bases outside the gene matches: 6. The CDR3 reads CASSPGLAGGTSYNEQFF. CDR3 nucleotide sequence: TGTGCCAGCAGCCCAGGACTAGCGGGGGGTACCTCCTACAATGAGCAGTTCTTC.